These T cell receptor beta chains were read from a single sample in a study of Ad26.COV2.S vaccination and SARS-CoV-2 variants. Profiling relied on immunoSEQ multiplex PCR, and the TCRdb table lists in-frame clones only, not all of them. The table has about 420,000 clones, approximately 87% seen once. The sample here was peripheral blood, taken in a trial of Ad26.COV2.S vaccine versus placebo. These receptors were taken from a person aged 18-65 years who received the Ad26.COV2.S COVID-19 vaccine or a placebo. Both conserved end residues are part of each CDR3. D genes are given only for firm matches. Where a row states a size, it is once, few, many or the class of an expanded clone; other rows omit it.

j_call d_call clone_size v_call cdr3_aa cdr3_nt
TRBJ2-3 NA NA TRBV30 CAWSRDSTDTQYF TGTGCCTGGAGTCGAGATAGCACAGATACGCAGTATTTT
TRBJ2-5 TRBD2 NA TRBV2 CASSDYLAGNLHF TGTGCCAGCAGTGATTATCTAGCGGGCAATCTGCACTTC
TRBJ1-2 NA NA TRBV11-3 CASSLDGDHGYTF TGTGCCAGCAGCTTAGACGGAGACCATGGCTACACCTTC
TRBJ1-2 NA once TRBV6-2/TRBV6-3 CASSILGGYTF TGTGCCAGCAGCATTCTCGGCGGCTACACCTTC
TRBJ1-1 NA NA TRBV4-1 CASSQDTGSMNTEAFF TGCGCCAGCAGCCAAGATACAGGATCGATGAACACTGAAGCTTTCTTT
TRBJ1-2 TRBD1 NA TRBV18 CASSPTGLYGYTF TGTGCCAGCTCACCGACAGGGCTCTATGGCTACACCTTC
TRBJ1-2 TRBD1 once TRBV10-3 CAISVGTDGYTF TGTGCCATCAGTGTTGGGACAGATGGCTACACCTTC
TRBJ2-5 TRBD1 NA TRBV6-2/TRBV6-3 CASSYFAGQGETQYF TGTGCCAGCAGTTATTTCGCTGGACAGGGTGAGACCCAGTACTTC
TRBJ1-6 NA NA TRBV12-3/TRBV12-4 CASKVGRGSPLHF TGTGCCAGCAAAGTGGGAAGGGGTTCACCCCTCCACTTT
TRBJ1-6 TRBD1 few TRBV9 CASSAGQGSPLHF TGTGCCAGCAGCGCAGGACAGGGTTCACCCCTCCACTTT
TRBJ1-2 TRBD1 NA TRBV5-4 CASSTMTGNSGYTF TGTGCCAGCAGTACTATGACAGGGAATTCGGGCTACACCTTC
TRBJ2-7 NA NA TRBV3-1/TRBV3-2 CASSPADSYEQYF TGTGCCAGCAGCCCAGCCGACTCATACGAGCAGTACTTC
TRBJ2-7 NA NA TRBV9 CASSVGGEDEQYF TGTGCCAGCAGCGTAGGCGGTGAGGACGAGCAGTACTTC
TRBJ2-3 NA NA TRBV10-3 CAISESTGAGDTQYF TGTGCCATCAGTGAGTCGACTGGGGCGGGGGATACGCAGTATTTT
TRBJ1-2 TRBD1 once TRBV28 CASVTTGWVYGYTF TGTGCCAGCGTGACGACAGGGTGGGTCTATGGCTACACCTTC
TRBJ1-6 NA NA TRBV7-9 CASSLDRPNNSPLHF TGTGCCAGCAGCTTAGACAGACCAAATAATTCACCCCTCCACTTT
TRBJ1-6 TRBD1 NA TRBV6-4 CASSIRTGDNSPLHF TGTGCCAGCAGTATTCGGACAGGAGATAATTCACCCCTCCACTTT
TRBJ2-1 NA once TRBV7-2 CASSATGTEYNEQFF TGTGCCAGCAGCGCTACCGGGACGGAATACAATGAGCAGTTCTTC
TRBJ2-3 NA NA TRBV10-3 CAIRELGDTQYF TGTGCCATCCGGGAACTAGGCGATACGCAGTATTTT
TRBJ2-1 TRBD1 NA TRBV9 CASSDPGQGIHNEQFF TGTGCCAGCAGCGATCCGGGACAGGGTATTCACAATGAGCAGTTCTTC
TRBJ2-7 NA NA TRBV27 CASRGDWDYEQYF TGTGCCAGCAGGGGGGACTGGGACTACGAGCAGTACTTC
TRBJ2-3 NA NA TRBV7-2 CASSLLGLARDTQYF TGTGCCAGCAGCTTACTCGGCCTAGCCAGGGATACGCAGTATTTT
TRBJ1-3 NA NA TRBV19 CASSEPKTGNTIYF TGTGCCAGTAGTGAACCCAAAACCGGAAACACCATATATTTT
TRBJ2-7 NA NA TRBV28 CASSSKTRRGRGEQYF TGTGCCAGCAGTTCCAAGACTAGGAGGGGCCGAGGCGAGCAGTACTTC
TRBJ2-1 TRBD1 NA TRBV7-2 CASSLTGAGYNEQFF TGTGCCAGCAGCCTCACAGGGGCAGGTTACAATGAGCAGTTCTTC
TRBJ2-1 TRBD1 once TRBV23-1 CASRMGQGAEQFF TGCGCCAGCAGAATGGGACAGGGGGCTGAGCAGTTCTTC
TRBJ2-7 TRBD1 NA TRBV29-1 CSVRGTGDSSEQYF TGCAGCGTAAGGGGGACAGGGGACTCGAGCGAGCAGTACTTC
TRBJ2-7 TRBD1 NA TRBV19 CASSIGDRGRNEQYF TGTGCCAGTAGTATAGGGGACAGGGGTCGCAACGAGCAGTACTTC
TRBJ2-7 NA NA TRBV28 CASSFRALAEQYF TGTGCCAGCAGTTTTCGAGCTCTCGCCGAGCAGTACTTC
TRBJ2-6 TRBD2 NA TRBV7-2 CASSRTSGGPNSGANVLTF TGTGCCAGCAGCAGGACTAGCGGGGGGCCGAACTCTGGGGCCAACGTCCTGACTTTC
TRBJ1-2 TRBD1 NA TRBV5-6 CASSKRQGRDYGYTF TGTGCCAGCAGCAAGAGACAGGGGAGGGACTATGGCTACACCTTC
TRBJ2-2 NA once TRBV7-2 CASSLVVGVAGELFF TGTGCCAGCAGCTTAGTTGTAGGGGTGGCCGGGGAGCTGTTTTTT
TRBJ1-1 NA NA TRBV28 CASRFRGVGTEAFF TGTGCCAGCAGATTCAGGGGAGTAGGCACTGAAGCTTTCTTT
TRBJ2-1 NA NA TRBV6-2/TRBV6-3 CASSYGDAYNEQFF TGTGCCAGCAGTTACGGGGACGCTTACAATGAGCAGTTCTTC
TRBJ2-3 NA NA TRBV9 CASRIGSGGGTDTQYF TGTGCCAGCAGAATAGGGTCCGGCGGGGGCACAGATACGCAGTATTTT
TRBJ2-7 NA NA TRBV7-6 CASSLGDGGYEQYF TGTGCCAGCAGCTTAGGGGACGGAGGTTACGAGCAGTACTTC
TRBJ2-7 NA NA TRBV29-1 CSVLDISYEQYF TGCAGCGTTCTGGACATCTCCTACGAGCAGTACTTC
TRBJ1-1 NA NA TRBV5-1 CASSPAGDTEAFF TGCGCCAGCAGTCCGGCAGGGGACACTGAAGCTTTCTTT
TRBJ2-6 TRBD1 NA TRBV10-1 CASTQGAPRGANVLTF TGCGCCAGCACCCAGGGGGCGCCCCGTGGGGCCAACGTCCTGACTTTC
TRBJ2-3 NA NA TRBV9 CASSGWDVGDTQYF TGTGCCAGCAGCGGGTGGGACGTGGGAGATACGCAGTATTTT